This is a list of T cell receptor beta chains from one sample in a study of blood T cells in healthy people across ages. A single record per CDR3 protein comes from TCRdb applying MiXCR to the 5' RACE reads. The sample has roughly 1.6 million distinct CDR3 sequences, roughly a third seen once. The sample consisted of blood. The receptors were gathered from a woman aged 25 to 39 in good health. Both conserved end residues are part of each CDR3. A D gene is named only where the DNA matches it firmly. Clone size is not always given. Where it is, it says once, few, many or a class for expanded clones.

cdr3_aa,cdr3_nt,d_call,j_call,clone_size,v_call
CASSLALTAMNEKLFF,TGTGCCAGCAGCTTAGCCCTGACAGCCATGAATGAAAAACTGTTTTTT,-,TRBJ1-4,-,TRBV7-9
CSAREGGPTNEKLFF,TGCAGTGCTAGAGAAGGGGGTCCAACTAATGAAAAACTGTTTTTT,-,TRBJ1-4,-,TRBV20-1
CSAPTRQASSYEQYF,TGCAGTGCCCCCACCAGACAGGCTAGCTCCTACGAGCAGTACTTC,-,TRBJ2-7,-,TRBV20-1
CASSSRRGHSASTDTQYF,TGTGCCAGCAGCTCCCGCCGGGGACATTCAGCAAGCACAGATACGCAGTATTTT,-,TRBJ2-3,-,TRBV7-9
CASSETSWGPYNEQFF,TGTGCCAGCAGTGAGACTAGTTGGGGCCCCTACAATGAGCAGTTCTTC,-,TRBJ2-1,few,TRBV2
CSARAGAGGYTF,TGCAGTGCTAGAGCGGGGGCTGGTGGCTACACCTTC,-,TRBJ1-2,-,TRBV20-1
CASSYSARGSSPLHF,TGTGCCAGCAGTTACTCGGCAAGGGGGTCTTCACCCCTCCACTTT,-,TRBJ1-6,few,TRBV6-2/TRBV6-3
CASSLIRSGEKLFF,TGTGCCAGCAGCCTAATACGGTCCGGTGAAAAACTGTTTTTT,-,TRBJ1-4,-,TRBV7-2
CASSFRVGTGLSPLHF,TGCGCCAGCAGCTTCCGAGTTGGGACAGGGCTTTCACCCCTCCACTTT,TRBD1,TRBJ1-6,few,TRBV5-1
CASSVSARGYTF,TGTGCCAGCAGTGTATCTGCTCGGGGCTACACCTTC,-,TRBJ1-2,-,TRBV12-1
CASSVGLGGYEKLFF,TGTGCCAGCAGCGTAGGTCTGGGAGGATATGAAAAACTGTTTTTT,-,TRBJ1-4,-,TRBV9
CASSLGDRVGYYGYTF,TGTGCCAGCAGCTTAGGGGACAGGGTGGGATACTATGGCTACACCTTC,TRBD1,TRBJ1-2,few,TRBV7-2
CASTPMGGLAGGEQFF,TGTGCCAGCACCCCGATGGGGGGGCTAGCGGGTGGTGAGCAGTTCTTC,TRBD2,TRBJ2-1,few,TRBV6-2/TRBV6-3
CSAESPRGLVRSEQFF,TGCAGTGCTGAATCCCCAAGGGGACTAGTAAGGAGTGAGCAGTTCTTC,TRBD2,TRBJ2-1,few,TRBV20-1
CASSYSPLGKKQETQYF,TGTGCCAGCAGTTACTCGCCTCTGGGGAAAAAACAAGAGACCCAGTACTTC,-,TRBJ2-5,-,TRBV6-6
CASSPAGGINEKLFF,TGTGCCAGCAGTCCCGCAGGAGGCATTAATGAAAAACTGTTTTTT,-,TRBJ1-4,-,TRBV6-6
CSARDPSGASYNEQYF,TGCAGTGCTAGAGACCCCTCCGGGGCCTCCTACAATGAGCAGTACTTC,-,TRBJ2-5,-,TRBV20-1
CSAMTGGEAQYF,TGCAGCGCTATGACAGGTGGGGAGGCCCAGTACTTC,-,TRBJ2-7,-,TRBV29-1
CSARGTLSYEQYF,TGCAGTGCTAGGGGGACACTATCCTACGAGCAGTACTTC,-,TRBJ2-7,-,TRBV20-1
CASSDPTFGTDTQYF,TGCGCCAGCAGTGACCCGACTTTCGGCACAGATACGCAGTATTTT,-,TRBJ2-3,-,TRBV4-1
CASSLLTDHEAFF,TGTGCCAGCAGTTTATTAACAGACCATGAAGCTTTCTTT,-,TRBJ1-1,-,TRBV28
CASSPRGLAGGGEQYF,TGTGCCAGCAGCCCCCGGGGACTAGCGGGAGGCGGTGAGCAGTACTTC,TRBD2,TRBJ2-5,-,TRBV7-3
CASSQIMTGNEQFF,TGCGCCAGCAGCCAGATAATGACAGGCAATGAGCAGTTCTTC,-,TRBJ2-1,-,TRBV4-1
CAISVEINGYTF,TGTGCCATCAGTGTCGAGATTAATGGCTACACCTTC,-,TRBJ1-2,few,TRBV10-3
CASSFPAKNIQYF,TGTGCCAGCAGTTTCCCGGCCAAAAACATTCAGTACTTC,-,TRBJ2-4,many,TRBV12-3/TRBV12-4
CASTTLPDGWRGYTF,TGTGCCAGCACCACCCTCCCGGACGGGTGGAGAGGCTACACCTTC,-,TRBJ1-2,few,TRBV7-9
CASKGLVEETQYF,TGCGCCAGCAAAGGACTAGTAGAAGAGACCCAGTACTTC,TRBD2,TRBJ2-5,few,TRBV10-2
CASSTGLAGREQYF,TGTGCCAGCAGCACCGGACTAGCGGGGCGAGAGCAGTACTTC,TRBD2,TRBJ2-7,-,TRBV11-2
CASSPNRGPTDTQYF,TGTGCCAGCAGCCCTAACAGGGGGCCTACAGATACGCAGTATTTT,TRBD1,TRBJ2-3,-,TRBV12-3/TRBV12-4
CASSEIPGRPSTDTQYF,TGTGCCAGCAGCGAAATTCCCGGGCGACCAAGCACAGATACGCAGTATTTT,-,TRBJ2-3,many,TRBV11-2